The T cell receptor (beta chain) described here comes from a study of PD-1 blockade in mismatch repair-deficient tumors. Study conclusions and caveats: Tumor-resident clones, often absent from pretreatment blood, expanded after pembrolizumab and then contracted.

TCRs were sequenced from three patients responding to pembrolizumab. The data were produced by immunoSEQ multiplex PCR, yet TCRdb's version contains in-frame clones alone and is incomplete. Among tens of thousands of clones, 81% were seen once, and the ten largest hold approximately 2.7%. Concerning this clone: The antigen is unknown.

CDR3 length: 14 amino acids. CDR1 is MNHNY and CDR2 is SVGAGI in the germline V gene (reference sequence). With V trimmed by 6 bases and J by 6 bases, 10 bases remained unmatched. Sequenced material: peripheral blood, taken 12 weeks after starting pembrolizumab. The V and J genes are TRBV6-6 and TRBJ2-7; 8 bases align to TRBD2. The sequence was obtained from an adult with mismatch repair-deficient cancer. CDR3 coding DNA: TGTGCCAGCAGAAAGGGACTAGTGCCTCGCGAGCAGTACTTC. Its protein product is CASRKGLVPREQYF.